This T cell receptor (beta chain) emerged from a study of cytomegalovirus exposure and HLA in healthy donors. Findings of the study overall: Researchers had no immune exposure information except CMV serostatus available.

Unrecorded immune exposures were likely, despite nominal health at sampling. Germline V CDR1 and CDR2: SGHTA, FQGNSA. With 7 bases clipped from V and 5 bases from J, the junction kept 18 bases outside the gene matches. The length of the CDR3 is 19 residues. Concerning this clone: Its target is unknown.

Amplification used 60 Vbeta primers and 13 Jbeta primers. TCRdb keeps only in-frame clones here, not all; method: immunoSEQ multiplex PCR. Found here are 35,000 to 40,000 clones, more than 70% of them singletons; the top ten hold 7.5% to 8.5%. The clonotype originates from a woman between 25 and 40 years old in good health and CMV-seropositive. V gene TRBV7-2 combines with J gene TRBJ2-2; 11 nucleotides agree with TRBD2. Input material: PBMCs. The CDR3 sequence: CASTPRLAGRGLGTGELFF. The CDR3 nucleotides are TGTGCCAGCACCCCGCGACTAGCGGGGAGGGGGTTGGGAACCGGGGAGCTGTTTTTT.